One T cell receptor (beta chain) is described in this entry. Its antigen remains unknown. The data were obtained in a study of beta chain features in type 1 diabetes. Across the whole study: Taken together, all samples contributed approximately 110 million examined sorted cells. Overall study results and limits: Whether HLA type affects TCRB rearrangement stayed undetermined in the present work. Researchers report that Type 1 diabetes patients had moderately but significantly shorter TCRB CDR3s across all four CD4+ subsets. Fewer junction insertions and more nucleotide deletions appeared in type 1 diabetes patients.

Via the markers CD45RO/CCR7/CD25/CD127/CD95/CD27, stem cell-like memory, regulatory, central memory and naive CD4+ cells were sorted. All of the isolated RNA was reverse transcribed, so expressed TCRB transcripts were sequenced. The protocol was immunoSEQ multiplex PCR, while the TCRdb copy is restricted to in-frame clones and leaves out a portion. The data hold 300,000 or so clones, with around 9% observed a single time. V lost 0 bases, J lost 7 bases, and 5 bases stayed unmatched. This CDR3 has 16 amino acids. CDR1 is SGDLS, CDR2 YYNGEE, per germline. The chain combines TRBV9 with TRBJ1-6; the match to TRBD1 covers 9 bases. The sequence was obtained from a man younger than 40 with type 1 diabetes. Sequences were obtained from central memory CD4+ T cells from blood. The CDR3 sequence: CASSVDWTGVNSPLHF. Written as DNA, the CDR3 is TGTGCCAGCAGCGTAGACTGGACAGGGGTCAATTCACCCCTCCACTTT. Full variable domain (outside the CDR3, taken from reference TRBV9 and TRBJ1-6): DSGVTQTPKHLITATGQRVTLRCSPRSGDLSVYWYQQSLDQGLQFLIQYYNGEERAKGNILERFSAQQFPDLHSELNLSSLELGDSALYFCASSVDWTGVNSPLHFGNGTRLTVT.